This T cell receptor beta chain was recovered during a study of CD8 T cells in ankylosing spondylitis. Many counts were recorded for this clonotype. Its target is not known. The germline V and J ends were trimmed by 2 bases and 5 bases, with 15 bases remaining between them. This CDR3 comprises 16 residues. CDR1 is LGHDT, CDR2 YNNKEL, per germline (reference sequence). Points from the study as a whole: Seemingly characteristic of ankylosing spondylitis blood was a TCR beta motif consisting of roughly 8 highly homologous variants. CD8+ disease-linked clones were present at relatively low frequencies in blood. In synovial fluid and blood from reactive arthritis, some motif variants were previously reported.

TCRdb reprocessed the 5' RACE reads via MiXCR and lists one record per CDR3 protein. The sample has under 400,000 distinct CDR3 sequences; about 9.9% are singletons. The specimen was blood, either unsorted or a sorted T cell fraction (not recorded which). This sequence joins TRBV3-1 and TRBJ2-2; D is unresolved. The sequence was collected from a female donor with ankylosing spondylitis or in good health (not recorded which). The CDR3 region is CASSQTRQLTTGELFF. The CDR3 coding sequence is TGTGCCAGCAGCCAAACCAGGCAGCTGACTACCGGGGAGCTGTTTTTT.